A single T cell receptor beta chain is shown here with its context. V was trimmed by 0 bases and J by 3 bases, leaving 8 bases between them. Germline CDR1 and CDR2: WNHNN and SYGVQD (reference sequence). The CDR3 covers 15 residues. The data derive from a study of blood T cell repertoires in COVID-19. Using immunoSEQ multiplex PCR, the repertoire was profiled, and TCRdb retains in-frame clones only, with some absent. The table lists fewer than 300,000 clones, 70% to 85% of them singletons. The TCR sequence derives from a human donor with COVID-19, enrolled during active disease. The donor label of this sample is uncertain. Material: peripheral blood. This chain connects TRBV10-1 to TRBJ2-2; D might be TRBD2 (5 bases). The CDR3 DNA reads TGCGCCAGCAGTGAGTCTAGCGTAGACACCGGGGAGCTGTTTTTT. Translation: CASSESSVDTGELFF.